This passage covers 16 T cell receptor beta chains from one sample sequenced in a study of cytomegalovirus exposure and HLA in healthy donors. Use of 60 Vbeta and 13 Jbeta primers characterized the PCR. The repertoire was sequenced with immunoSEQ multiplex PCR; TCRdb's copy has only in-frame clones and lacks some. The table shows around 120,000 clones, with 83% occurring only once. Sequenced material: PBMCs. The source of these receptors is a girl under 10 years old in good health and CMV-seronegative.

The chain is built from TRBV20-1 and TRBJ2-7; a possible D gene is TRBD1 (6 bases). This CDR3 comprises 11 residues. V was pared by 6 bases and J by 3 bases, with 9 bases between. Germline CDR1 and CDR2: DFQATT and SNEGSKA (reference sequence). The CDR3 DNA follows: TGCAGTGCACTGACAGGCTACGAGCAGTACTTC. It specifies CSALTGYEQYF.

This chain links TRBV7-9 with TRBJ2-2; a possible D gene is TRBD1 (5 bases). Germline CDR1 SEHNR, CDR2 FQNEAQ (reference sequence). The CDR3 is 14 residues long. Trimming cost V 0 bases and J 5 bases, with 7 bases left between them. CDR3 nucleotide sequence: TGTGCCAGCAGCTTAGCCAGGGTTACCGGGGAGCTGTTTTTT. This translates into CASSLARVTGELFF.

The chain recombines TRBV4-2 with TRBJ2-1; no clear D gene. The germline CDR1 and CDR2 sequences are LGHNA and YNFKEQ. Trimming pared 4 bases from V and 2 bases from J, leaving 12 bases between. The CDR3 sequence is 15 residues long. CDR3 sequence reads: CASSPGAFPYNEQFF. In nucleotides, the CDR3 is TGTGCCAGCAGCCCCGGAGCGTTCCCCTACAATGAGCAGTTCTTC.

The CDR3 loop reads CAWSVGYGYTF. The CDR3 DNA is TGTGCCTGGAGTGTCGGCTATGGCTACACCTTC. The V gene is TRBV30, the J gene TRBJ1-2; D remains unclear. The CDR3 length is 11 residues. V was shortened by 0 bases and J by 4 bases, with 3 bases between the two germline ends. Germline V gives CDR1 GTSNPN, CDR2 SVGIG (reference sequence).

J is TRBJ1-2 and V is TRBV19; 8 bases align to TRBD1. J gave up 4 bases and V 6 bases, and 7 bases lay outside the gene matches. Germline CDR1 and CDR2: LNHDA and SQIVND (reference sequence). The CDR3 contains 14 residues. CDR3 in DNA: TGTGCCAGTAGCGACTCGGGACAGGCCTATGGCTACACCTTC. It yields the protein CASSDSGQAYGYTF.

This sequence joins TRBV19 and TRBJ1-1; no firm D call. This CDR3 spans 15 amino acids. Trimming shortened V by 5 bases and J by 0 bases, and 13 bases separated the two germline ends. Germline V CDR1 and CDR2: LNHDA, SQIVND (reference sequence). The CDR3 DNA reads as TGTGCCAGTAGTTGGACCCGGGGTATGAACACTGAAGCTTTCTTT. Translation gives CASSWTRGMNTEAFF.

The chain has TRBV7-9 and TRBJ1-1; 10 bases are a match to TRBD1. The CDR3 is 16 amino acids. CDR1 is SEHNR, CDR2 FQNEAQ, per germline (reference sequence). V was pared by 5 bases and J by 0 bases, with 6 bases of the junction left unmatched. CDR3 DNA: TGTGCCAGCAGCCCACAAGGGACAGGGGTGAACACTGAAGCTTTCTTT. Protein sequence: CASSPQGTGVNTEAFF.

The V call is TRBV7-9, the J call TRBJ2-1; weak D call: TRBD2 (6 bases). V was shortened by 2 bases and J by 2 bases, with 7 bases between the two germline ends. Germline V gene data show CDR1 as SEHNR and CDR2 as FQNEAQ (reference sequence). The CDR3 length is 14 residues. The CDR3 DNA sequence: TGTGCCAGCAGCTTATGGGGGGCCTACAATGAGCAGTTCTTC. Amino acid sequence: CASSLWGAYNEQFF.

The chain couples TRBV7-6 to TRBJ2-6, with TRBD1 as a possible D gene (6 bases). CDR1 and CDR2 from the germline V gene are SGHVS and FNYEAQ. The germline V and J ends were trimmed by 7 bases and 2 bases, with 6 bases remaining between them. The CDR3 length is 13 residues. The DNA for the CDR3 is TGTGCCAGCACAGGGGCTGGGGCCAACGTCCTGACTTTC. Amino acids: CASTGAGANVLTF. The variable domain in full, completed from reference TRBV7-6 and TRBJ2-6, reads GAGVSQSPRYKVTKRGQDVALRCDPISGHVSLYWYRQALGQGPEFLTYFNYEAQQDKSGLPNDRFSAERPEGSISTLTIQRTEQRDSAMYRCASTGAGANVLTFGAGSRLTVL.

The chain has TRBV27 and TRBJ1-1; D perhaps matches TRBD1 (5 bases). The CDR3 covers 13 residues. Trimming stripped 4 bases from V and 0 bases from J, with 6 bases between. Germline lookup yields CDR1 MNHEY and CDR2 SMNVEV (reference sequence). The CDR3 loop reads CASSSTVNTEAFF. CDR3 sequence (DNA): TGTGCCAGCAGTTCGACAGTGAACACTGAAGCTTTCTTT.

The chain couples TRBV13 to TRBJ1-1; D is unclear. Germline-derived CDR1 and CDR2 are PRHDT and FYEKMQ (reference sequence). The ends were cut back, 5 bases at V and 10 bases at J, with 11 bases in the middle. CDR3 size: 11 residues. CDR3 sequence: CASSPGNRAFF. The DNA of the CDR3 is TGTGCCAGCAGCCCCGGAAACAGAGCTTTCTTT.

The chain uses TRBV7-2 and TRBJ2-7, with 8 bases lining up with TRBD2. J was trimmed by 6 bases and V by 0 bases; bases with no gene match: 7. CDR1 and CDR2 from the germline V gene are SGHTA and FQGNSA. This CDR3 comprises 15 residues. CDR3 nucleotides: TGTGCCAGCAGCTTAGCGCTGCCCGGGGGGGCCGAGCAGTACTTC. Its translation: CASSLALPGGAEQYF.

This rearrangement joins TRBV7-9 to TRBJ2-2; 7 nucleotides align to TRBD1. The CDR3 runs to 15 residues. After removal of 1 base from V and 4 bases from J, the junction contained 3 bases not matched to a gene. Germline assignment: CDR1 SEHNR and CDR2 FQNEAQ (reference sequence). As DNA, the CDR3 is TGTGCCAGCAGCTTAGGGAAGGGGGCCACCGGGGAGCTGTTTTTT. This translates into CASSLGKGATGELFF.

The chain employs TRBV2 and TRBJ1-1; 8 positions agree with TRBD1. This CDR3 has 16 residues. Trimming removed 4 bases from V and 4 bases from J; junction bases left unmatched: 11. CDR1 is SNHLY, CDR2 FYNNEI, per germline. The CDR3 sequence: CASSATAGGGRTEAFF. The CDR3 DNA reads TGTGCCAGCAGTGCAACGGCAGGGGGCGGGCGCACTGAAGCTTTCTTT.

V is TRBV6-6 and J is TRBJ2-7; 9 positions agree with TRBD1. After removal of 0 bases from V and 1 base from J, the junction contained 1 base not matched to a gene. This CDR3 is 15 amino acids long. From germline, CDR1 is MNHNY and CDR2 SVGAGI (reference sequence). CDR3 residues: CASSYSGQGSYEQYF. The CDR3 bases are TGTGCCAGCAGTTACTCAGGACAGGGGTCCTACGAGCAGTACTTC.

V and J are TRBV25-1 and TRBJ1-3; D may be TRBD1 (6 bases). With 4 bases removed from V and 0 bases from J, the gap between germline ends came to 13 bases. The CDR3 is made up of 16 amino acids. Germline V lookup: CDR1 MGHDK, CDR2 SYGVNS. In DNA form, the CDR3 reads TGTGCCAGCAGTGCGGGACACGCAATCTCTGGAAACACCATATATTTT. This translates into CASSAGHAISGNTIYF.